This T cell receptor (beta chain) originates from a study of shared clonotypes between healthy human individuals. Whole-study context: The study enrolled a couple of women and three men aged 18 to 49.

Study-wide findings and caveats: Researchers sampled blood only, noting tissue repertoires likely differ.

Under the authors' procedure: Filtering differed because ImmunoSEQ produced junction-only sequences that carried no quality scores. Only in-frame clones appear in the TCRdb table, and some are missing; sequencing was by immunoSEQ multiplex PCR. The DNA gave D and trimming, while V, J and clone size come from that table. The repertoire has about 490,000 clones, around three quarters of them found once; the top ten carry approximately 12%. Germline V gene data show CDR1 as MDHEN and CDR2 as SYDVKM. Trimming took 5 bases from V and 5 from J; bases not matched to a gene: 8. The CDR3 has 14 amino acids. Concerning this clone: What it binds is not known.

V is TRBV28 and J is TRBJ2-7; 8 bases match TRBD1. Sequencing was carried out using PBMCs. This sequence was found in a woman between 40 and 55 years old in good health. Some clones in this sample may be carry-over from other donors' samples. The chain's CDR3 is CASSTWTGIDEQYF. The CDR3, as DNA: TGTGCCAGCAGTACGTGGACAGGGATTGACGAGCAGTACTTC.